The clone carrying this T cell receptor (beta chain) has just a few counts. Its cognate antigen is unknown. The sample comes from a study of molecular identifiers for immune sequencing clone quantification. Whole-study findings and limits: The study found clones above 20 RNA copies held over 98% of effector molecules and under 1% in naive cells.

Bulk libraries came from a prior protocol with listed TCR primers. MiXCR, applied by TCRdb to the PCR reads, yields one record per CDR3 protein. The table shows around 480,000 distinct CDR3 sequences, with 20% to 25% occurring only once. The germline V gene encodes CDR1 MNHEY and CDR2 SVGEGT. The length of the CDR3 is 15 residues. V was clipped by 3 bases and J by 5 bases; unmatched bases: 5. Construction of naive CD8 libraries employed roughly 19,000 to 1,100,000 sorted cells together with 10%, 30% or 50% RNA. Sorting captured naive CD8 T cells as CD8+CD4-CCR7+CD45RA+. J is TRBJ2-5 and V is TRBV6-2 or TRBV6-3, with TRBD2 identical over 11 bases. The specimen sequenced was naive CD8+ T cells from blood, with Jurkat cell RNA spiked in. Subset noted: FACS-sorted CD8+CD4-CCR7+CD45RA+ naive T cells. This clonotype was sampled from a human donor in good health. Some libraries in this study had Jurkat cell RNA spiked in. The CDR3 reads CASSYTSGSSETQYF. In nucleotides, the CDR3 is TGTGCCAGCAGTTATACTAGCGGGAGTAGTGAGACCCAGTACTTC.